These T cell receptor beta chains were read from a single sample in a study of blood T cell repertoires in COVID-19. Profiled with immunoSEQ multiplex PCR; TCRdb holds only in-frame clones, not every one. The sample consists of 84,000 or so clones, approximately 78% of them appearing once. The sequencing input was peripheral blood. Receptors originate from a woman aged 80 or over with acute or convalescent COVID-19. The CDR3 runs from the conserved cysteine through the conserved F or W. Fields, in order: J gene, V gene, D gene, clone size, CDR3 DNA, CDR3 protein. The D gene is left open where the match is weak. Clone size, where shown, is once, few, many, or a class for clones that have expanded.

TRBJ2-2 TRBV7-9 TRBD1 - TGTGCCAGCAGCTTAGACGGGACAGGGATGTACCGGGAGCTGTTTTTT CASSLDGTGMYRELFF
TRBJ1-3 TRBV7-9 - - TGTGCCAGCAGCCCCCCGTTTGAAGGGGCCACCATATATTTT CASSPPFEGATIYF
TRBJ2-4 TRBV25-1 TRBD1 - TGTGCCAGCAGTGACCCCCGGACAGGTTCGGCCAAAAACATTCAGTACTTC CASSDPRTGSAKNIQYF
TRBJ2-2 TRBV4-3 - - TGCGCCAGCAGCCAAGATGGGCAGGGGGGCACCGGGGAGCTGTTTTTT CASSQDGQGGTGELFF
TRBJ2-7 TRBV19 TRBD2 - TGTGCCAGTAGTATCGCTGGGACTAGCGGGGGGGGACCCTACGAGCAGTACTTC CASSIAGTSGGGPYEQYF
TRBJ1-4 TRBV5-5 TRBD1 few TGTGCCAGCAGCATGGGGACAGGTTCTAATGAAAAACTGTTTTTT CASSMGTGSNEKLFF
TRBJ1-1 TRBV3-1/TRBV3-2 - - TGTGCCAGCAGCCAAGAGGAGTACACTGAAGCTTTCTTT CASSQEEYTEAFF
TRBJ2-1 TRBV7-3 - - TGTGCCAGCAGCTTAGGGCGGGCGGGGAGCTCCTACAATGAGCAGTTCTTC CASSLGRAGSSYNEQFF
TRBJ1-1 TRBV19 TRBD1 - TGTGCCAGTAGTCGGACAGGGGGGATACCTACTGAAGCTTTCTTT CASSRTGGIPTEAFF
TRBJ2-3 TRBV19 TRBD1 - TGTGCCAGTAGTACGGGACAGACTAGCACAGATACGCAGTATTTT CASSTGQTSTDTQYF
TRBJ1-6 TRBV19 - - TGTGCCAGTAGTCTATCGGGGTATAATTCACCCCTCCACTTT CASSLSGYNSPLHF